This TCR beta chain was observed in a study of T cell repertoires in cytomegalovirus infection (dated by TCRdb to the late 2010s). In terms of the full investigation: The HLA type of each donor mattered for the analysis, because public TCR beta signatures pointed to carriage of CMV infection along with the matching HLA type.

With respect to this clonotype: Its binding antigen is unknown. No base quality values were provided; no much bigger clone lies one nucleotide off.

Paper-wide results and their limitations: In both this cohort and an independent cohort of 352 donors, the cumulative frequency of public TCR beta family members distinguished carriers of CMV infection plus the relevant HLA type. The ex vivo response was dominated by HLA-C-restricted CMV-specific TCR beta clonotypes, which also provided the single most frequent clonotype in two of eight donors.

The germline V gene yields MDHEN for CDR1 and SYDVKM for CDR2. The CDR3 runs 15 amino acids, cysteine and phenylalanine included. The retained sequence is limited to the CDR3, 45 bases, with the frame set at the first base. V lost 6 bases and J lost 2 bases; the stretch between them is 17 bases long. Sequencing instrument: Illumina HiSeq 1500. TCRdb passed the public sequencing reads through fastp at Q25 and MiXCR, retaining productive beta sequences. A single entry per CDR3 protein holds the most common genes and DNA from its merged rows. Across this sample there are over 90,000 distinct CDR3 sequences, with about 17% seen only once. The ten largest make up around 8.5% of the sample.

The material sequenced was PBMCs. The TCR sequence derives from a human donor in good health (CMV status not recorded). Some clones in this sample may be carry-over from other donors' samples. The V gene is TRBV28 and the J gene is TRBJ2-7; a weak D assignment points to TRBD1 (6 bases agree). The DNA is TGTGCCAGCAGCACGGACAGCTTGGGAGCCTACGAGCAGTACTTC. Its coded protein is CASSTDSLGAYEQYF.